The entry that follows covers one TCR beta chain sequence. With 6 bases removed from V and 3 bases from J, the gap between germline ends came to 8 bases. CDR3 length equals 12 residues. Germline values: CDR1 LGHDT, CDR2 YNNKEL (reference sequence). In the original processing: Reference gene primer amplification gave estimated nucleated cell counts. Data came from immunoSEQ multiplex PCR; TCRdb stores just in-frame clones and leaves some out. V and J calls and clone size come straight from that table; D and trimming were deduced from the DNA. This table holds roughly 110,000 clones, just over 90% found once. The sample belongs to a study of blood T cell repertoires in COVID-19. Whole-study context: The samples span acute and convalescent COVID-19 from the United States, Italy and Spain. The cDNA or gDNA used as material had been derived from T cells, B-cell-depleted T cells, or PBMCs.

This chain joins TRBV3-1 (or the pseudogene TRBV3-2) and TRBJ2-5; the D gene is possibly TRBD2 (5 bases). The TCR was taken from a woman in her twenties or thirties with acute or convalescent COVID-19. Sequenced material: peripheral blood. The CDR3 region has the DNA TGTGCCAGCAGGGACTCTAAAGAGACCCAGTACTTC. This encodes CASRDSKETQYF.